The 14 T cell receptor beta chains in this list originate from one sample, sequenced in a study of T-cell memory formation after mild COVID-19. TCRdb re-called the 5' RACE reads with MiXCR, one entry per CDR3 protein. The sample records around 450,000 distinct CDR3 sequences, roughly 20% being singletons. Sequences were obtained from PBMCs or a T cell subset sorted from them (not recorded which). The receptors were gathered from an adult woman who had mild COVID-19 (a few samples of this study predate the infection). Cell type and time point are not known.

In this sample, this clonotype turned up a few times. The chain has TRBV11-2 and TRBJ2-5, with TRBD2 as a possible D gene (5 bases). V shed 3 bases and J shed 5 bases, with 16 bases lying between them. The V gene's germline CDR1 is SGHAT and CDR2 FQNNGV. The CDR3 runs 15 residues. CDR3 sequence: CASSFGFGVSETQYF. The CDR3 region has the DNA TGTGCCAGCAGCTTTGGTTTCGGGGTTTCGGAGACCCAGTACTTC.

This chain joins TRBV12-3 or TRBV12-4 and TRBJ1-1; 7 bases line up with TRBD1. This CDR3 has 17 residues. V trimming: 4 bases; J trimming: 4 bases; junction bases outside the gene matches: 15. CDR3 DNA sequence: TGTGCCAGCAGTTCTACAGGGGCCAGCCGTTATCTCACTGAAGCTTTCTTT. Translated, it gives CASSSTGASRYLTEAFF.

The CDR3 region is CASSFPDRVPSYNEQFF. The CDR3 region has the DNA TGCGCCAGCAGCTTCCCGGACAGGGTGCCGTCCTACAATGAGCAGTTCTTC. V gene TRBV5-1 combines with J gene TRBJ2-1; TRBD1 aligns across 8 bases. Germline CDR1 and CDR2: SGHRS and YFSETQ. V shed 2 bases, J shed 1 base, and the junction held 8 bases outside the gene matches. The CDR3 extends over 17 amino acids.

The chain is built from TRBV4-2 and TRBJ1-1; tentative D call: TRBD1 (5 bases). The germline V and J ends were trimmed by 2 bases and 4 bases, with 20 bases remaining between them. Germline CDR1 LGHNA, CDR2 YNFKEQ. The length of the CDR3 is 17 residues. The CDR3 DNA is TGTGCCAGCAGCCAACCCCCGACGGCAGGGTCGGGCACTGAAGCTTTCTTT. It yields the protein CASSQPPTAGSGTEAFF.

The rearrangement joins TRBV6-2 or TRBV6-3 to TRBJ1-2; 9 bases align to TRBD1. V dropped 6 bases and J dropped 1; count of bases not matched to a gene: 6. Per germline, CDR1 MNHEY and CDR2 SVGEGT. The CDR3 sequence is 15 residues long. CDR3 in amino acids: CASSYWTGDNYGYTF. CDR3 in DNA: TGTGCCAGCAGCTATTGGACAGGGGATAACTATGGCTACACCTTC.

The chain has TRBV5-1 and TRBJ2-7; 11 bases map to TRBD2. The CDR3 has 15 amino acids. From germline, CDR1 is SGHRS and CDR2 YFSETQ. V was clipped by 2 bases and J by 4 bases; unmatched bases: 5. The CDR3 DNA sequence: TGCGCCAGCAGCTTCGGGACTAGCGGAGTTTACGAGCAGTACTTC. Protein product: CASSFGTSGVYEQYF.

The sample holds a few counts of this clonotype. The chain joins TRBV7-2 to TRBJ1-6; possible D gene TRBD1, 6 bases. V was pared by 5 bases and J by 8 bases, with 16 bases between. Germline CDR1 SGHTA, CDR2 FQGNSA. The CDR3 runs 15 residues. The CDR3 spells CASSLQGRIDSPLHF. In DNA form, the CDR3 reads TGTGCCAGCAGCCTGCAGGGGCGAATCGATTCACCCCTCCACTTT.

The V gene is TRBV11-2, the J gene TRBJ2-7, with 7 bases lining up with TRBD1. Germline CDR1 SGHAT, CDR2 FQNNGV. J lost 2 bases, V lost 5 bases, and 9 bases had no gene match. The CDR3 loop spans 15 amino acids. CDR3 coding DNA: TGTGCCAGCAGCAAAACGCCCGGGACAGCCTACGAGCAGTACTTC. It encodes CASSKTPGTAYEQYF.

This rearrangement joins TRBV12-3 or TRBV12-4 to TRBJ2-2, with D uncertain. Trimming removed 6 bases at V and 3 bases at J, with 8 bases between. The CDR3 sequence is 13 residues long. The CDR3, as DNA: TGTGCCAGCAGACCATCGGACACCGGGGAGCTGTTTTTT. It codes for CASRPSDTGELFF.

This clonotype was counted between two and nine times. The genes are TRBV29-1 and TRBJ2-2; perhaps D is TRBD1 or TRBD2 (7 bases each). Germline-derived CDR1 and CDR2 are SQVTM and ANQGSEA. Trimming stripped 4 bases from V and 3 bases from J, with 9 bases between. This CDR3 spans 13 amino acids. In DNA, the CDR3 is TGCAGCGTTGCAGGGGGGGACACCGGGGAGCTGTTTTTT. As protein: CSVAGGDTGELFF.

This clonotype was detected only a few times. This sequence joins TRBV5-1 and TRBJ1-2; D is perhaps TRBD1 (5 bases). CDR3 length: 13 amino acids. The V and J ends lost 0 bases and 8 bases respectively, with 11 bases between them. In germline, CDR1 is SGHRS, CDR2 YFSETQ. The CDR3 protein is CASSLEGDSGYTF. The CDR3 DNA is TGCGCCAGCAGCTTGGAAGGGGACTCGGGCTACACCTTC.

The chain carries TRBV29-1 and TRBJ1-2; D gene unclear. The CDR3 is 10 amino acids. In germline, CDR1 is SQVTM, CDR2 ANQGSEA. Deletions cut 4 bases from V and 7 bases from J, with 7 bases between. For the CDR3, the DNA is TGCAGCGTTGGGTCGATTGGCTACACCTTC. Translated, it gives CSVGSIGYTF.

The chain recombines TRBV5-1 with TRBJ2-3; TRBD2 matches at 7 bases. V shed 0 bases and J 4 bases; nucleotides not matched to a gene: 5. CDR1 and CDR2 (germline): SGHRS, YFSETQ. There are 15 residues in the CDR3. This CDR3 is CASSLEAGVSDTQYF. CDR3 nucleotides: TGCGCCAGCAGCTTGGAGGCGGGAGTTTCAGATACGCAGTATTTT.

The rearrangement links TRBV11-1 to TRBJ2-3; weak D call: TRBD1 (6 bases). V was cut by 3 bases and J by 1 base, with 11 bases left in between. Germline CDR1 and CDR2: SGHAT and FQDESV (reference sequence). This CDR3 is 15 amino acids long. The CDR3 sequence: CASSFTQGGTDTQYF. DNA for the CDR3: TGTGCCAGCAGCTTTACACAGGGCGGCACAGATACGCAGTATTTT. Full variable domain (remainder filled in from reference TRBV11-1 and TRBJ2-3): EAEVAQSPRYKITEKSQAVAFWCDPISGHATLYWYRQILGQGPELLVQFQDESVVDDSQLPKDRFSAERLKGVDSTLKIQPAELGDSAMYLCASSFTQGGTDTQYFGPGTRLTVL.